A selection of T cell receptor beta chains follows, all from one sample in a study of blood T cell repertoires in COVID-19. TCRdb's copy holds only in-frame clones and misses some; the assay was immunoSEQ multiplex PCR. The sample lists tens of thousands of clones, 90% occurring once. The sequenced material came from peripheral blood. The source is an older man with acute or convalescent COVID-19. Both conserved end residues are part of each CDR3. A D gene is named only where the DNA matches it firmly. A row's size may be missing; if present it is once, few, many or a size class.

cdr3_length: 18
v_call: TRBV7-6
clone_size: .
d_call: TRBD1
j_call: TRBJ1-3
cdr3_nt: TGTGCCAGCAGCTTAGAGCCAGGGGGCCTGACCTCTGGAAACACCATATATTTT
cdr3_aa: CASSLEPGGLTSGNTIYF

cdr3_length: 15
v_call: TRBV7-2
clone_size: few
d_call: .
j_call: TRBJ1-5
cdr3_nt: TGTGCCAGCAGCTTAGTTCCCGGGGGAAATCAGCCCCAGCATTTT
cdr3_aa: CASSLVPGGNQPQHF

cdr3_length: 16
v_call: TRBV18
clone_size: .
d_call: TRBD2
j_call: TRBJ2-1
cdr3_nt: TGTGCCAGCTCACCACCGGGGACTAGCGGGAGGTATGAGCAGTTCTTC
cdr3_aa: CASSPPGTSGRYEQFF

cdr3_length: 13
v_call: TRBV6-5
clone_size: .
d_call: .
j_call: TRBJ2-3
cdr3_nt: TGTGCCAGCAGTTACTCAGCCGGGGATACGCAGTATTTT
cdr3_aa: CASSYSAGDTQYF

cdr3_length: 15
v_call: TRBV11-3
clone_size: .
d_call: .
j_call: TRBJ2-6
cdr3_nt: TGTGCCAGCAGCCAGGGGCTTCTGGGGGCCAACGTCCTGACTTTC
cdr3_aa: CASSQGLLGANVLTF

cdr3_length: 14
v_call: TRBV2
clone_size: once
d_call: .
j_call: TRBJ1-4
cdr3_nt: TGTGCCAGCAGTTTGGACAAATATAATGAAAAACTGTTTTTT
cdr3_aa: CASSLDKYNEKLFF

cdr3_length: 12
v_call: TRBV19
clone_size: .
d_call: .
j_call: TRBJ1-5
cdr3_nt: TGTGCCAGTAGTCCCCGAGATCAGCCCCAGCATTTT
cdr3_aa: CASSPRDQPQHF

cdr3_length: 15
v_call: TRBV6-5
clone_size: .
d_call: TRBD2
j_call: TRBJ2-3
cdr3_nt: TGTGCCAGCAGTCCCCCTAGCGGGTTCGAGAATACGCAGTATTTT
cdr3_aa: CASSPPSGFENTQYF

cdr3_length: 16
v_call: TRBV5-1
clone_size: .
d_call: .
j_call: TRBJ2-4
cdr3_nt: TGCGCCAGCAGCTTGGAGCAGGGGATGGCCAAAAACATTCAGTACTTC
cdr3_aa: CASSLEQGMAKNIQYF

cdr3_length: 13
v_call: TRBV5-6
clone_size: .
d_call: .
j_call: TRBJ2-3
cdr3_nt: TGTGCCAGCAGCTTGGGAGGCACAGATACGCAGTATTTT
cdr3_aa: CASSLGGTDTQYF

cdr3_length: 16
v_call: TRBV9
clone_size: .
d_call: TRBD2
j_call: TRBJ2-5
cdr3_nt: TGTGCCAGCAGCATTTCCAGCGGGAGGGCCCAAGAGACCCAGTACTTC
cdr3_aa: CASSISSGRAQETQYF

cdr3_length: 14
v_call: TRBV28
clone_size: .
d_call: .
j_call: TRBJ2-2
cdr3_nt: TGTGCCAGCCATGGCCATTCAAACACCGGGGAGCTGTTTTTT
cdr3_aa: CASHGHSNTGELFF

cdr3_length: 13
v_call: TRBV5-6
clone_size: .
d_call: TRBD1
j_call: TRBJ1-2
cdr3_nt: TGTGCCAGCAGCTCCGGGACAGGGGATGGCTACACCTTC
cdr3_aa: CASSSGTGDGYTF

cdr3_length: 16
v_call: TRBV27
clone_size: .
d_call: TRBD1
j_call: TRBJ1-2
cdr3_nt: TGTGCCAGCAGTTCCGACAGGGGAGGATCCCCTTATGGCTACACCTTC
cdr3_aa: CASSSDRGGSPYGYTF